This entry lists 18 T cell receptor beta chains sequenced from one sample in a study of OX40 agonist ivuxolimab in advanced cancers. The method was immunoSEQ multiplex PCR; TCRdb's version includes in-frame clones alone and lacks a portion of them. The data hold under 70,000 clones, with about 94% observed a single time. The sample consisted of CD4+ or CD8+ T cells sorted from blood, taken in a trial of the OX40 agonist ivuxolimab. All receptors come from an adult with an advanced solid tumor such as melanoma, head and neck, liver or kidney cancer.

The chain employs TRBV13 and TRBJ2-1; D might be TRBD1 (6 bases). The V end was cut by 5 bases, the J end by 11 bases, with 13 bases between. The CDR3 totals 12 residues. The germline CDR1 and CDR2 sequences are PRHDT and FYEKMQ (reference sequence). CDR3 protein: CASSQGLGKQFF. Written as DNA, the CDR3 is TGTGCCAGCAGCCAGGGGTTGGGGAAGCAGTTCTTC.

This clone was recorded only once. V is TRBV9 and J is TRBJ1-1; weak D call: TRBD1 (6 bases). The CDR3 covers 14 residues. Germline V gene sequence: CDR1 SGDLS, CDR2 YYNGEE. V lost 3 bases to trimming and J lost 7 bases, with 16 bases between them. This CDR3 reads CASSAPPGAGEAFF. CDR3 nucleotide sequence: TGTGCCAGCAGCGCGCCGCCAGGGGCAGGTGAAGCTTTCTTT. Full variable domain (rest looked up from reference TRBV9 and TRBJ1-1): DSGVTQTPKHLITATGQRVTLRCSPRSGDLSVYWYQQSLDQGLQFLIQYYNGEERAKGNILERFSAQQFPDLHSELNLSSLELGDSALYFCASSAPPGAGEAFFGQGTRLTVV.

J is TRBJ2-7 and V is TRBV4-1; tentatively, D is TRBD2 (5 bases). The germline gives CDR1 MGHRA, CDR2 YSYEKL. V was cut by 2 bases and J by 3 bases, with 14 bases left in between. The CDR3 consists of 15 residues. CDR3 loop: CASSQSAGEYYEQYF. DNA of the CDR3: TGCGCCAGCAGCCAATCGGCGGGTGAATACTACGAGCAGTACTTC.

The V gene is TRBV7-9, the J gene TRBJ1-1; possible D gene TRBD1, 5 bases. This CDR3 spans 12 amino acids. V lost 5 bases to trimming and J lost 6 bases, with 10 bases between them. CDR1 is SEHNR and CDR2 is FQNEAQ in the germline V gene (reference sequence). The CDR3 loop is CASSPGTAEAFF. CDR3 coding DNA: TGTGCCAGCAGCCCCGGGACCGCTGAAGCTTTCTTT.

This chain connects TRBV13 to TRBJ2-3, with D possibly matching TRBD2 (6 bases). CDR1 and CDR2 (germline): PRHDT, FYEKMQ (reference sequence). This CDR3 is built from 14 residues. Trimming left V 5 bases short and J 8 bases short, with 17 bases between. The DNA of the CDR3 is TGTGCCAGCAGCCGGGGGACTTGGGGAGGTACGCAGTATTTT. As protein: CASSRGTWGGTQYF. Full variable domain (outside the CDR3, taken from reference TRBV13 and TRBJ2-3): AAGVIQSPRHLIKEKRETATLKCYPIPRHDTVYWYQQGPGQDPQFLISFYEKMQSDKGSIPDRFSAQQFSDYHSELNMSSLELGDSALYFCASSRGTWGGTQYFGPGTRLTVL.

V gene TRBV7-8 combines with J gene TRBJ2-7, with TRBD2 identical over 12 bases. Trimming cost V 3 bases and J 2 bases; bases outside gene matches: 5. The CDR3 has 16 residues. Germline values: CDR1 SGHVS, CDR2 FQNEAQ. The CDR3 protein is CASSFRLAGAAYEQYF. The CDR3 nucleotides read TGTGCCAGCAGCTTCAGACTAGCGGGGGCGGCCTACGAGCAGTACTTC. Variable domain in full (rest from reference TRBV7-8 and TRBJ2-7): GAGVSQSPRYKVAKRGQDVALRCDPISGHVSLFWYQQALGQGPEFLTYFQNEAQLDKSGLPSDRFFAERPEGSVSTLKIQRTQQEDSAVYLCASSFRLAGAAYEQYFGPGTRLTVT.

J is TRBJ1-2 and V is TRBV21-1. TRBV21-1 is termed a pseudogene. CDR3 length equals 14 residues. Here the CDR3 DNA reads TGTGCCAGCAGCAAAGTGGCCGGGTACTATGGCTACACCTTC. This sequence encodes CASSKVAGYYGYTF.

The CDR3 here is CASSLTGGAGDGYTF. The CDR3 DNA reads TGCGCCAGCAGCTTGACGGGGGGAGCAGGTGATGGCTACACCTTC. The rearrangement uses TRBV5-1 and TRBJ1-2; tentative D call: TRBD1 (5 bases). CDR1 is SGHRS and CDR2 is YFSETQ in the germline V gene. Trimming cost V 1 base and J 6 bases, with 16 bases left between them. The CDR3 is made up of 15 amino acids.

This clone was seen only once. J is TRBJ1-2 and V is TRBV9; weak D call: TRBD1 (5 bases). Trimming left V 0 bases short and J 1 base short, with 13 bases between. The germline V gene encodes CDR1 SGDLS and CDR2 YYNGEE. This CDR3 comprises 16 residues. This chain's CDR3 is CASSVAGIRLNYGYTF. The CDR3 DNA is TGTGCCAGCAGCGTAGCAGGGATTAGGCTTAACTATGGCTACACCTTC.

This clone was seen once. Distinct nucleotide sequences in the sample also encode this CDR3. The chain has TRBV4-1 and TRBJ2-7; 9 bases align to TRBD2. The CDR3 sequence is 15 residues long. V dropped 2 bases and J dropped 0; count of bases not matched to a gene: 2. Germline values: CDR1 MGHRA, CDR2 YSYEKL. CDR3 in amino acids: CASSQLAGSSYEQYF. The DNA for the CDR3 is TGCGCCAGCAGCCAACTAGCGGGGAGCTCCTACGAGCAGTACTTC.

The genes are TRBV6-1 and TRBJ1-5; the D gene is possibly TRBD1 (5 bases). Germline V gene data show CDR1 as MNHNS and CDR2 as SASEGT. The CDR3 runs 15 residues. With 5 bases removed from V and 2 bases from J, the gap between germline ends came to 13 bases. This chain's CDR3 is CASSHDSGGNQPQHF. The CDR3 coding sequence is TGTGCCAGCAGTCATGACAGTGGTGGCAATCAGCCCCAGCATTTT.

The chain uses TRBV4-3 and TRBJ2-1; TRBD1 matches 9 bases. This CDR3 has 15 amino acids. Looked up from germline, CDR1 is LGHNA and CDR2 is YSLEER. J gave up 6 bases and V 5 bases, and 8 bases lay outside the gene matches. The CDR3 DNA follows: TGCGCCAGCAGCAGTACGGGACAGGGCGGCAATGAGCAGTTCTTC. The encoded protein is CASSSTGQGGNEQFF.

The chain combines TRBV19 with TRBJ2-3; D is possibly TRBD1 (6 bases). CDR1 is LNHDA, CDR2 SQIVND, per germline (reference sequence). Trimming took off 4 bases at V and 3 bases at J, with 14 bases between the two ends. There are 15 residues in the CDR3. The CDR3 coding sequence is TGTGCCAGTAGTACCACAGGGTTGGGGACAGATACGCAGTATTTT. It yields the protein CASSTTGLGTDTQYF.

This chain joins TRBV18 and TRBJ1-1; 12 nucleotides align to TRBD1. After removal of 3 bases from V and 2 bases from J, the junction contained 1 base not matched to a gene. This CDR3 is 15 amino acids long. Germline CDR1 and CDR2: KGHSH and LQKENI. The DNA of the CDR3 is TGTGCCAGCTCACCGGGACAGGGGGCTAACACTGAAGCTTTCTTT. It is translated as CASSPGQGANTEAFF. The full variable domain, in which reference TRBV18 and TRBJ1-1 provide the parts outside the CDR3, is NAGVMQNPRHLVRRRGQEARLRCSPMKGHSHVYWYRQLPEEGLKFMVYLQKENIIDESGMPKERFSAEFPKEGPSILRIQQVVRGDSAAYFCASSPGQGANTEAFFGQGTRLTVV.

The chain recombines TRBV7-6 with TRBJ1-4; no definite D call. V lost 5 bases, J lost 12 bases, and 16 bases lay in between. Germline V gives CDR1 SGHVS, CDR2 FNYEAQ. The length of the CDR3 is 13 residues. In nucleotides, the CDR3 is TGTGCCAGCAGCAATTCACCTCAGTCGGAACTGTTTTTT. Translation: CASSNSPQSELFF.

The chain employs TRBV11-2 and TRBJ2-3; tentative D call: TRBD2 (7 bases). CDR3 length equals 17 residues. CDR1 is SGHAT, CDR2 FQNNGV, per germline. Between the trimmed V and J ends, which lost 5 bases and 2 bases, there was a span of 20 bases. Here the CDR3 reads CASSPTLRRGATDTQYF. In DNA, the CDR3 is TGTGCCAGCAGCCCGACTCTGCGACGGGGGGCCACAGATACGCAGTATTTT.

As to this clone: At one of its ends the junction is not consistent with the germline gene, which may arise from a read error. J is TRBJ2-2 and V is TRBV5-6, with TRBD2 matching over 8 bases. CDR1 and CDR2 (germline): SGHDT, YYEEEE. The CDR3 covers 14 residues. This CDR3 is CASSLNPQSGGLFF. CDR3 sequence (DNA): TGTGCCAGCAGCTTGAATCCACAGAGCGGGGGGCTGTTTTTT.

V and J are TRBV6-6 and TRBJ2-7; either TRBD1 or TRBD2 may fit D (7 bases each). Trimming shortened V by 5 bases and J by 3 bases, and 11 bases separated the two germline ends. The CDR3 spans 13 residues. In germline, CDR1 is MNHNY, CDR2 SVGAGI (reference sequence). This CDR3 is CASSPGGGYEQYF. The CDR3 bases are TGTGCCAGCAGTCCAGGGGGGGGCTACGAGCAGTACTTC.